This TCR beta chain was found in a study of T cell responses to AZD1222 COVID-19 vaccine. Profiled with immunoSEQ multiplex PCR; TCRdb holds only in-frame clones, not every one. Among roughly 140,000 clones listed, roughly 88% were seen once. This CDR3 comprises 15 residues. Trimming stripped 1 base from V and 1 base from J, with 11 bases between. In germline, CDR1 is SGHVS, CDR2 FNYEAQ. This clonotype originated in an adult in good health. Here the sequenced sample was peripheral blood, taken on day 0 of AZD1222 vaccination. The V and J genes are TRBV7-6 and TRBJ2-7; the D gene is possibly TRBD2 (6 bases). This chain's CDR3 is CASSLDPGTSYEQYF. The CDR3 DNA reads as TGTGCCAGCAGCTTAGATCCAGGGACTTCCTACGAGCAGTACTTC.